A selection of T cell receptor beta chains follows, all from one sample in a study of T cells in Graves' hyperthyroidism and ophthalmopathy. TCRdb independently ran MiXCR on the multiplex PCR reads; one entry per CDR3 protein. The table lists fewer than 750,000 distinct CDR3 sequences, 14% to 15% of them singletons. The sample consisted of blood. The receptors were sampled from a woman between 40 and 50 years old with Graves' ophthalmopathy. CDR3s include the opening cysteine and the closing phenylalanine or tryptophan. A D gene is named only where the DNA matches it firmly. Clone size is stated in some rows and not others, as once, few, many or a class when expanded.

clone_size: many; v_call: TRBV6-2/TRBV6-3; d_call: TRBD1; cdr3_length: 14; j_call: TRBJ2-7; cdr3_nt: TGTGCCAGCAGTTGGACAGGGGTAGGGAACGAGCAGTACTTC; cdr3_aa: CASSWTGVGNEQYF
clone_size: .; v_call: TRBV6-5; d_call: TRBD2; cdr3_length: 15; j_call: TRBJ2-1; cdr3_nt: TGTGCCAGCAGTTACGGAGCGGGAGTAAGTAATGAGCAGTTCTTC; cdr3_aa: CASSYGAGVSNEQFF
clone_size: .; v_call: TRBV27; d_call: TRBD1; cdr3_length: 14; j_call: TRBJ1-2; cdr3_nt: TGTGCCAGCAGCCTGATCCGGGACAGGGTGAACTACACCTTC; cdr3_aa: CASSLIRDRVNYTF
clone_size: many; v_call: TRBV7-3; d_call: .; cdr3_length: 18; j_call: TRBJ2-6; cdr3_nt: TGTGCCAGCAGCCCCCAGTGGGGAGGGGGGTCTGGGGCCAACGTCCTGACTTTC; cdr3_aa: CASSPQWGGGSGANVLTF
clone_size: many; v_call: TRBV15; d_call: .; cdr3_length: 17; j_call: TRBJ2-7; cdr3_nt: TGTGCCACCAGCAGAGATCGGGGGGACATAGAAGCCTACGAGCAGTACTTC; cdr3_aa: CATSRDRGDIEAYEQYF
clone_size: .; v_call: TRBV5-1; d_call: TRBD1; cdr3_length: 17; j_call: TRBJ1-2; cdr3_nt: TGCGCCAGCAGCTTGGGCTATCCTACGGACAGGATGAGGGGCTACACCTTC; cdr3_aa: CASSLGYPTDRMRGYTF
clone_size: few; v_call: TRBV28; d_call: .; cdr3_length: 17; j_call: TRBJ2-2; cdr3_nt: TGTGCCAGCAGTTCCCCGAACCGACAGGCAAACACCGGGGAGCTGTTTTTT; cdr3_aa: CASSSPNRQANTGELFF
clone_size: .; v_call: TRBV12-3/TRBV12-4; d_call: .; cdr3_length: 15; j_call: TRBJ1-5; cdr3_nt: TGTGCCAGCAGCCCCTATGCCTTGGGCAATCAGCCCCAGCATTTT; cdr3_aa: CASSPYALGNQPQHF
clone_size: many; v_call: TRBV6-1; d_call: .; cdr3_length: 15; j_call: TRBJ1-2; cdr3_nt: TGTGCCAGCACCCTATTAGCGACAGGAGGAGCTGGCTACACCTTC; cdr3_aa: CASTLLATGGAGYTF
clone_size: many; v_call: TRBV10-3; d_call: .; cdr3_length: 14; j_call: TRBJ1-2; cdr3_nt: TGTGCCATCAGTGACCAGACAGTAGCCTATGGCTACACCTTC; cdr3_aa: CAISDQTVAYGYTF
clone_size: many; v_call: TRBV12-3/TRBV12-4; d_call: .; cdr3_length: 13; j_call: TRBJ1-2; cdr3_nt: TGTGCCACAATACTGCAGGGTTCATTGGGCTACACCTTC; cdr3_aa: CATILQGSLGYTF
clone_size: many; v_call: TRBV20-1; d_call: .; cdr3_length: 15; j_call: TRBJ2-7; cdr3_nt: TGCAGTGCTAGAGATATCCAGGCCCCCAACTACGAGCAGTACTTC; cdr3_aa: CSARDIQAPNYEQYF
clone_size: many; v_call: TRBV19; d_call: .; cdr3_length: 15; j_call: TRBJ2-5; cdr3_nt: TGTGCCAGTAGTAAGACCAACAGCCGCCAAGAGACCCAGTACTTC; cdr3_aa: CASSKTNSRQETQYF
clone_size: .; v_call: TRBV7-6; d_call: TRBD2; cdr3_length: 16; j_call: TRBJ2-7; cdr3_nt: TGTGCCAGCAGCCCCACTAGCGGGAGGACCCCCTACGAGCAGTACTTC; cdr3_aa: CASSPTSGRTPYEQYF
clone_size: many; v_call: TRBV20-1; d_call: TRBD2; cdr3_length: 13; j_call: TRBJ2-7; cdr3_nt: TGCAGTGCTAGTAGCGGGAGGGCCTACGAGCAGTACTTC; cdr3_aa: CSASSGRAYEQYF